This TCR beta chain appears in the sequencing data of a study of cytomegalovirus exposure and HLA in healthy donors. As for the study in general: The early release's HLA-typed donors yielded about 85 million unique TCRs. Study-wide points: Accurate prediction of most subjects' HLA-A and HLA-B alleles from TCR beta sequences was reported. The classifier, whose performance was assessed in both the original and validation cohorts, reportedly diagnosed cytomegalovirus status with high specificity and sensitivity.

As for this clone: The antigen is unknown.

The V gene lost 3 bases and the J gene lost 2 bases, with 7 bases spanning the gap. The CDR3 is made up of 13 amino acids. Germline CDR1 reads LGHNA; CDR2 reads YNFKEQ. The PCR made use of 60 Vbeta and 13 Jbeta primers. Data came from immunoSEQ multiplex PCR; TCRdb stores just in-frame clones and leaves some out. Found here are roughly 170,000 clones, approximately 71% of them singletons; the top ten hold less than 1.6%. The sequencing sample was made of PBMCs. This clonotype originated in a girl aged 10 to 17 in good health and CMV-seronegative. The gene calls are TRBV4-2 and TRBJ1-2, with a weak D call TRBD1 (6 bases). For the CDR3, the DNA is TGTGCCAGCAGCCAGGGGACAAACTATGGCTACACCTTC. Its translation: CASSQGTNYGYTF.